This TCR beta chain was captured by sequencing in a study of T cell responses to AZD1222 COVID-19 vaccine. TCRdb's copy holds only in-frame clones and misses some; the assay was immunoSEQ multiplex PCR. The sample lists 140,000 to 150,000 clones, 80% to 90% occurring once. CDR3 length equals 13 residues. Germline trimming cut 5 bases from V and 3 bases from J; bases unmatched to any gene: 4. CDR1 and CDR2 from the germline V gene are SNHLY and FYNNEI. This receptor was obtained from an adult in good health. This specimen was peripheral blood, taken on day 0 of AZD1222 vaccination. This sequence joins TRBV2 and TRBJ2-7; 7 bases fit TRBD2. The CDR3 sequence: CASSKGLNYEQYF. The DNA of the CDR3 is TGTGCCAGCAGTAAGGGACTAAACTACGAGCAGTACTTC.